This T cell receptor beta chain was obtained from a study of CD8 T cells in ankylosing spondylitis (dated by TCRdb to 2017 to 2019). For the wider study: The study set out to find disease-linked TCR variants by profiling T cell receptor beta repertoires in ankylosing spondylitis patients and healthy donors. In total, the full study cohort was made up of nearly 110 healthy donors and about two dozen ankylosing spondylitis patients. Peripheral blood was sampled, and synovial fluid was also collected from ankylosing spondylitis patients.

General conclusions and limits of the study: Some TCR beta motif variants had previously been reported in synovial fluid and blood of reactive arthritis patients, which suggested common disease-initiation mechanisms. A TCR beta motif made up of several highly homologous amino acid variants appeared to be characteristic of blood from ankylosing spondylitis patients. A CD8+ phenotype was shown by the disease-linked clones, which were found at relatively low frequencies in peripheral blood. The disease-linked clones were reported as significantly enriched in matched synovial fluid samples from ankylosing spondylitis patients.

Measured from the cysteine to the phenylalanine, the CDR3 is 14 residues long. The CDR3 DNA has 42 bases and is translated from base 1. Trimming takes 2 bases from V and 1 base from J, and the germline ends sit 8 bases apart. CDR1 and CDR2 were assigned from the germline V gene as KGHSH and LQKENI. Concerning this clonotype: Its antigen remains undetermined. No much larger clonotype is one base removed from it; base qualities were not supplied.

The sequencer was an Illumina HiSeq 2500. Quantitative 5'-RACE with molecular barcodes was the method used to prepare the TCR beta libraries. The study's processing was this. A new computational method based on a probabilistic model of VDJ rearrangement was used to identify disease-linked TCR variants. The public reads were reanalyzed by TCRdb: fastp trimming at Q25, MiXCR alignment, in-frame beta chains only. Here each entry gathers all rows of one CDR3 protein and keeps the most common genes and DNA. The V and J calls reflect TCRdb's pipeline rather than the authors' work. The sample table lists some 800,000 distinct CDR3 sequences, roughly 10% of them with a count of one. In total, the top ten clones hold about 0.49% of the sample.

The sequence was obtained from a male donor with ankylosing spondylitis. Sequenced: blood, either unsorted or a sorted T cell fraction (not recorded which). The rearrangement combines TRBV18 with TRBJ1-1; no D gene call is confident. CDR3 region: CASSPETSNTEAFF. The nucleotides read TGTGCCAGCTCACCAGAGACATCGAACACTGAAGCTTTCTTT.